What follows describes a single T cell receptor (beta chain). This clonotype was picked up many times. What this receptor recognizes is not known. No clone much larger than this one lies a single base away; base qualities are absent. The library was prepared using 5' RACE. Sequencing was performed on an Illumina HiSeq 2000. A universal primer binding site was added through template switching, and the final cDNA carried a unique molecular identifier so that TCR cDNA molecules could be counted accurately. First-strand cDNA for TCR alpha and beta chains was synthesized from specific primers in the conserved constant-segment region. To control for contamination, every cDNA library was double barcoded, receiving both a SMART-Mk sample barcode and Illumina barcodes. TruSeq adapter sequences along with Illumina sample barcodes were introduced in two successive PCR steps. The TCR alpha and beta cDNA libraries were sequenced on the Illumina HiSeq platform using custom primers. The source study handled its data this way. Unique molecular identifiers were extracted from raw reads with MiGEC, and CDR3 positions were determined with MiXCR. Recombination models were inferred per individual with the repgenHMM and IGoR tools using an EM algorithm. The analysis of shared clonotypes was done with the tcR package in R, with sharing normalized by the product of cloneset sizes. Out-of-frame nonproductive sequences were analyzed to study raw recombination free of thymic and clonal selection effects. The public reads were reprocessed in TCRdb via fastp at Q25 and MiXCR, keeping in-frame beta chains. Merged by CDR3 protein, the rows form single entries marked with the most common genes and DNA. It is TCRdb's table, rather than the study itself, that gives the V and J calls and clone size. The sample table shows about 290,000 distinct CDR3 sequences, and around 9.7% are seen once. Under 7.5% of the sample goes to the ten largest clones.

V was cut back by 3 bases and J by 9 bases, leaving a gap of 12 bases between them. Taken from the germline V gene (reference sequence), the CDR1 and CDR2 loops are LNHNV and YYDKDF. Including cysteine and phenylalanine, the CDR3 has 13 amino acids. Left in the record is the CDR3 DNA by itself, 39 bases read in frame from the first base. The data stem from a study of identical twins (dated by TCRdb to the mid-2010s). About the study as a whole: To test whether fetal clonotypes persist, this study deep-sequenced TCR alpha and beta repertoires from monozygotic twins, from unrelated adults of various ages, and from cord blood. To rule out contamination, the twin experiments were replicated at different times with different library preparation protocols. General study outcomes and caveats: In beta out-of-frame sequences, excess twin sharing was weaker, because having fewer shared sequences lowered the signal-to-noise ratio. Because the same donors could not be followed over many years, the conclusions depended on cross-sectional statistical analysis. Fewer insertions were carried by abundant cord blood beta clonotypes, a similar but weaker trend appeared in young adult naive repertoires, and no such trend appeared in memory repertoires. Recombination models systematically underestimated out-of-frame TCR alpha sharing in monozygotic twins but agreed with sharing between unrelated individuals. Invariant T cells such as MAIT and iNKT could partly confound zero-insertion analyses, although diverse VJ usage argued against such confounding for most clonotypes. Compared with coincidental sharing between unrelated individuals, out-of-frame TCR alpha sequences shared between twins showed an excess of sequences with low generation probability.

Only healthy Caucasian donors were included. The twin cohort consisted of three pairs of female monozygotic twins, all aged about 18 to 29 years. CD4+ and CD8+ T cell populations were isolated with positive isolation kits from Invitrogen. The same sample was also studied in work on yellow fever vaccine responses in identical twins. That second publication adds: The authors reported that the T cell response to vaccination in identical twins appeared partly convergent and partly personalized. In the study, vaccine-responding T cell clones were precisely tracked in identical twins.

This sequence uses TRBV15 and TRBJ2-1; the D gene is not confidently resolved. The sequenced material came from CD8+ T cells sorted from blood. This receptor was obtained from a woman aged 18-30 years in good health. The DNA sequence is given as TGTGCCACCAGCAGCCGAGGCGGAACTGAGCAGTTCTTC. Its protein reads: CATSSRGGTEQFF.